The 8 T cell receptor beta chains given below trace back to one sample, sequenced in a study of beta chain features in type 1 diabetes listed by TCRdb under 2018. General findings and caveats noted by the study authors: A moderate but significant shortening of TCRB CDR3 length was observed in type 1 diabetes patients in all four CD4+ subsets.

The antigens these receptors bind are not known. Libraries were made using the immunoSEQ multiplex PCR assay. All of the isolated RNA was reverse transcribed with the High Capacity cDNA Reverse Transcription Kit, so expressed TCRB transcripts were sequenced. TCRdb took this table from immuneACCESS and kept in-frame rearrangements with V and J called. Such tables lack part of the clones; where checked against another copy, unresolved V genes explain under half of the gap, and the rest is unexplained. Within this sample are roughly 700,000 clones, with roughly 12% of them counted one time only. In total, the top ten clones hold 0.02% to 0.025% of the sample. The sample consisted of naive CD4+ T cells from blood. The cell subset or site tag for this specimen amounts to: true naive CD4+ T cells. These receptors were obtained from a man aged 18 to 29 with type 1 diabetes.

The chain has TRBV15 and TRBJ2-7; a weak D match, TRBD2 (6 bases). V gave up 2 bases and J gave up 0 bases, with 14 bases separating them. Germline V gene lookup returns CDR1 LNHNV and CDR2 YYDKDF (reference sequence). The CDR3 loop spans 16 amino acids. This CDR3 is CATSRSGQRSSYEQYF. The CDR3 DNA reads TGTGCCACCAGCAGAAGCGGGCAGCGAAGCTCCTACGAGCAGTACTTC. The entire variable domain, with the rest obtained from reference TRBV15 and TRBJ2-7, is as follows: DAMVIQNPRYQVTQFGKPVTLSCSQTLNHNVMYWYQQKSSQAPKLLFHYYDKDFNNEADTPDNFQSRRPNTSFCFLDIRSPGLGDTAMYLCATSRSGQRSSYEQYFGPGTRLTVT.

The sample holds a few counts of this clone. This chain links TRBV6-1 with TRBJ2-1; 8 nucleotides match TRBD1. Trimming took 9 bases from V and 9 from J; bases not matched to a gene: 10. The CDR3 is made up of 13 amino acids. The germline gives CDR1 MNHNS, CDR2 SASEGT. This CDR3 reads CASGQGAQSEQFF. The DNA for the CDR3 is TGTGCCAGTGGGCAGGGGGCTCAAAGTGAGCAGTTCTTC.

The chain employs TRBV7-6 and TRBJ2-3; 9 bases map to TRBD1. CDR1 and CDR2 from the germline V gene are SGHVS and FNYEAQ. There are 17 residues in the CDR3. With 2 bases clipped from V and 3 bases from J, the junction kept 9 bases outside the gene matches. The CDR3: CASSLLPGTGPTDTQYF. CDR3 in DNA: TGTGCCAGCAGCTTATTACCCGGGACAGGGCCAACAGATACGCAGTATTTT.

This clone was counted a few times. One end of the junction varies from germline; a read error may be responsible. The chain carries TRBV6-1 and TRBJ2-4, with D maybe TRBD1 (6 bases). Germline V gives CDR1 MNHNS, CDR2 SASEGT. This CDR3 region has 14 residues. CDR3 nucleotides: TGTGCCAGCAGTGAAAAAAAGCCAGGGGTCGCCCCTCGCTTC. Its protein product is CASSEKKPGVAPRF.

This clone was detected only a few times. The rearrangement joins TRBV7-2 to TRBJ2-1, with 7 bases matching TRBD1. This CDR3 has 16 residues. The trim removed 5 bases at V and 3 bases at J, leaving 10 bases unmatched. Germline V gene data show CDR1 as SGHTA and CDR2 as FQGNSA. This CDR3 is CASSVSGTANYNEQFF. CDR3 DNA: TGTGCCAGCAGCGTATCCGGGACAGCCAACTACAATGAGCAGTTCTTC.

This clone occurred a few times. The chain joins TRBV6-5 to TRBJ2-2, with 10 bases aligning to TRBD1. With V trimmed by 5 bases and J by 7 bases, 7 bases remained unmatched. From germline, CDR1 is MNHEY and CDR2 SVGAGI. CDR3 length: 15 amino acids. This CDR3 reads CASSPAGTGVGELFF. CDR3 DNA: TGTGCCAGCAGTCCTGCAGGGACAGGGGTCGGGGAGCTGTTTTTT.

Only a few counts were recorded for this clone. V is TRBV7-2 and J is TRBJ1-3, with D possibly matching TRBD1 (6 bases). The CDR3 sequence is 15 residues long. CDR1 SGHTA and CDR2 FQGNSA come from the germline V gene. V was pared by 5 bases and J by 0 bases, with 11 bases between. The CDR3 DNA reads TGTGCCAGCAGCGGACAGCAATCCTCTGGAAACACCATATATTTT. Its protein product is CASSGQQSSGNTIYF.

The gene calls are TRBV30 and TRBJ2-2; D gene uncertain. Germline V gene data show CDR1 as GTSNPN and CDR2 as SVGIG (reference sequence). Trimming pared 0 bases from V and 3 bases from J, leaving 8 bases between. This CDR3 spans 14 amino acids. The CDR3 nucleotides are TGTGCCTGGAGTGTACTGATTTACACCGGGGAGCTGTTTTTT. It encodes CAWSVLIYTGELFF.